Reported below is one TCR beta chain. Different DNA sequences within this sample yield the same CDR3. It was 150 to 250 ng DNA, around 33,000 T cell genomes, that sorted-subset replicate PCRs used. Assay: immunoSEQ multiplex PCR; the TCRdb copy retains only in-frame clones and omits some. The sample carries roughly 1.4 million clones, around 98.5% recorded once. This entry is derived from a study of shared clonotypes between healthy human individuals. Study context: CD4 naive and memory got three plates each, CD8 naive two, CD8 memory one.

Splitting the CD4+ cells yielded a CD45RA+ naive subset and a CD45RA-negative memory subset. V lost 6 bases and J lost 4, with 9 bases in between. CDR1 and CDR2 from the germline V gene are ENHRY and SYGVKD. This CDR3 has 12 residues. The clonotype comes from a man younger than 40 in good health. Sequenced input: naive CD4+ T cells sorted from blood. Described subset: CD45RA+ positively selected. V gene TRBV10-3 combines with J gene TRBJ1-1; possible D gene TRBD1, 5 bases. The CDR3 here is CAISAGATEAFF. For the CDR3, the DNA is TGTGCCATCAGCGCCGGGGCCACTGAAGCTTTCTTT.